These 14 T cell receptor beta chains share one sample of origin, sequenced in a study of PD-1 blockade in classical Hodgkin lymphoma. Assay used: immunoSEQ multiplex PCR; TCRdb lists only in-frame clones, some missing. The sample shows tens of thousands of clones, around nine tenths of them seen only once. Each patient relapsed following autologous stem cell transplantation, and prior brentuximab vedotin exposure differed. The input for sequencing was peripheral blood mononuclear cells (PBMCs), taken at baseline. The receptors come from a human donor with classical Hodgkin lymphoma.

This chain connects TRBV7-9 to TRBJ1-2, with 8 bases that match TRBD1. With V trimmed by 1 base and J by 7 bases, 11 bases remained unmatched. CDR3 length: 16 residues. Germline V gives CDR1 SEHNR, CDR2 FQNEAQ (reference sequence). CDR3 sequence reads: CASSLGGLGQGGGYTF. In DNA form, the CDR3 reads TGTGCCAGCAGCTTAGGGGGACTCGGACAGGGAGGTGGCTACACCTTC.

This chain connects TRBV29-1 to TRBJ2-1, with D maybe TRBD1 (6 bases). The germline gives CDR1 SQVTM, CDR2 ANQGSEA. This CDR3 spans 10 amino acids. Between the trimmed V and J ends, which lost 7 bases and 6 bases, there was a span of 7 bases. As DNA, the CDR3 is TGCAGCGGAGGGGGCAATGAGCAGTTCTTC. The encoded protein is CSGGGNEQFF.

The rearrangement links TRBV4-2 to TRBJ1-4; D call uncertain. Trimming took 1 base from V and 8 from J, leaving 11 bases between them. CDR3 length equals 14 residues. Germline V gene data show CDR1 as LGHNA and CDR2 as YNFKEQ. This CDR3 reads CASSQVGEAEKLFF. The CDR3 nucleotides are TGTGCCAGCAGCCAAGTGGGAGAAGCCGAAAAACTGTTTTTT.

V usage is TRBV5-1 and J usage is TRBJ2-7; D could derive from TRBD1 or TRBD2 (6 bases each). The germline CDR1 and CDR2 sequences are SGHRS and YFSETQ. The CDR3 runs to 15 residues. Trimming left V 4 bases short and J 4 bases short, with 18 bases between. As DNA, the CDR3 is TGCGCCAGCAGCCTCACAGGGCGGGAAGGTTACGAGCAGTACTTC. It yields the protein CASSLTGREGYEQYF.

The chain carries TRBV28 and TRBJ1-5; D not resolved. In germline, CDR1 is MDHEN, CDR2 SYDVKM. V lost 1 base to trimming and J lost 6 bases, with 4 bases between them. This CDR3 has 12 amino acids. CDR3 nucleotide sequence: TGTGCCAGCAGTTTATTTGGTCAGCCCCAGCATTTT. Its protein product is CASSLFGQPQHF.

The chain links TRBV19 to TRBJ1-2, with D possibly TRBD1 on 6 matching bases. V lost 6 bases and J lost 6, with 14 bases in between. Germline lookup yields CDR1 LNHDA and CDR2 SQIVND (reference sequence). This CDR3 has 13 amino acids. CDR3 DNA: TGTGCCAGTAGGGCCACAGGGCTGGATGGCTACACCTTC. This translates into CASRATGLDGYTF.

V gene TRBV7-9 combines with J gene TRBJ1-5, with TRBD1 as a possible D gene (5 bases). CDR1 and CDR2 from the germline V gene are SEHNR and FQNEAQ (reference sequence). The ends were cut back, 5 bases at V and 2 bases at J, with 10 bases in the middle. The CDR3 runs to 14 residues. CDR3 amino acids: CASSPTEGNQPQHF. DNA for the CDR3: TGTGCCAGCAGCCCGACAGAAGGCAATCAGCCCCAGCATTTT.

This clone showed up just a few times. CDR3 protein: CATRRGLEYEQYF. Written as DNA, the CDR3 is TGTGCCACCCGTCGAGGGCTGGAGTACGAGCAGTACTTC. This chain joins TRBV15 and TRBJ2-7; possible D gene TRBD2, 5 bases. In germline, CDR1 is LNHNV, CDR2 YYDKDF (reference sequence). Trimming left V 8 bases short and J 4 bases short, with 15 bases between. The CDR3 has 13 amino acids.

The J gene is TRBJ2-7, the V gene TRBV11-2; TRBD1 might be the D (5 bases). From germline, CDR1 is SGHAT and CDR2 FQNNGV. This CDR3 has 15 residues. The V gene lost 0 bases and the J gene lost 6 bases, with 15 bases spanning the gap. This CDR3 reads CASSLDQRQPVEQYF. The CDR3 nucleotides read TGTGCCAGCAGCTTAGATCAGCGACAGCCAGTCGAGCAGTACTTC.

The chain is built from TRBV27 and TRBJ1-2; D may be TRBD1 (6 bases). Germline lookup yields CDR1 MNHEY and CDR2 SMNVEV (reference sequence). The CDR3 spans 13 residues. V was shortened by 6 bases and J by 8 bases, with 16 bases between the two germline ends. DNA of the CDR3: TGTGCCAGCAGGCCCCAGGGGAGGGACGGCTACACCTTC. Amino acids: CASRPQGRDGYTF.

This clone was seen just once. J is TRBJ2-3 and V is TRBV5-6; TRBD2 matches 10 bases. The CDR3 consists of 15 residues. J was trimmed by 3 bases and V by 4 bases; bases with no gene match: 5. In germline, CDR1 is SGHDT, CDR2 YYEEEE. This CDR3 is CASSLAGAPTDTQYF. The CDR3 region has the DNA TGTGCCAGCAGCCTAGCGGGAGCTCCGACAGATACGCAGTATTTT.

The V and J genes are TRBV28 and TRBJ1-5; D not resolved. CDR3 length equals 14 residues. Looked up from germline, CDR1 is MDHEN and CDR2 is SYDVKM. V lost 2 bases and J lost 9, with 14 bases in between. DNA for the CDR3: TGTGCCAGCAGTTTAATGGAGTTCCCTTTGCCCCAGCATTTT. Its translation: CASSLMEFPLPQHF.

Concerning this clone: The sample carries other DNA sequences with the same CDR3. This rearrangement joins TRBV4-1 to TRBJ1-1; perhaps TRBD1 as D (5 bases). Looked up from germline, CDR1 is MGHRA and CDR2 is YSYEKL. The CDR3 spans 12 residues. Trimming removed 3 bases from V and 5 bases from J, with 7 bases in between. The DNA for the CDR3 is TGCGCCAGCAGCCAGGGACGAACTGAAGCTTTCTTT. Its protein is CASSQGRTEAFF.

The chain is built from TRBV4-3 and TRBJ2-7; 9 bases align to TRBD2. In germline, CDR1 is LGHNA, CDR2 YSLEER. With V trimmed by 0 bases and J by 4 bases, 4 bases remained unmatched. This CDR3 spans 15 amino acids. The chain's CDR3 is CASSQEKREEYEQYF. CDR3 sequence (DNA): TGCGCCAGCAGCCAAGAGAAGCGGGAGGAATACGAGCAGTACTTC.